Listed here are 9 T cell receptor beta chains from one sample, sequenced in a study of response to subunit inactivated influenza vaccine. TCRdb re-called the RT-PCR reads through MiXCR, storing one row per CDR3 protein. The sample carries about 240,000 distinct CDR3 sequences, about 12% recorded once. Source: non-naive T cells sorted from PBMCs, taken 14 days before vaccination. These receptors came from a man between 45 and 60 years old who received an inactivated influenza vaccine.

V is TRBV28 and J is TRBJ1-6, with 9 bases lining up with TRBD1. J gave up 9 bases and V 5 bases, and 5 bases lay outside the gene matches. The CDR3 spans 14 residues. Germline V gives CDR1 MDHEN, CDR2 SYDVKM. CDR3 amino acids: CASSPGTGSSPLHF. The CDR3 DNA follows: TGTGCCAGCAGTCCAGGGACAGGGTCTTCACCCCTCCACTTT.

The CDR3 spells CATSDLGPGQETQYF. The CDR3 DNA follows: TGTGCCACCAGTGATTTAGGACCCGGGCAAGAGACCCAGTACTTC. J is TRBJ2-5 and V is TRBV24-1; D gene uncertain. V was shortened by 1 base and J by 2 bases, with 10 bases between the two germline ends. The CDR3 consists of 15 residues. Germline CDR1 KGHDR, CDR2 SFDVKD.

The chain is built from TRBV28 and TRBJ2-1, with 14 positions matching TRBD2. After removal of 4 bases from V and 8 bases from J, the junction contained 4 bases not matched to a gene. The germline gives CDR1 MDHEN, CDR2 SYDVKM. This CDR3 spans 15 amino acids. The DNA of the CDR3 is TGTGCCAGCAGTTCGCCGGGACTAGCGGGAGATGAGCAGTTCTTC. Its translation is CASSSPGLAGDEQFF.

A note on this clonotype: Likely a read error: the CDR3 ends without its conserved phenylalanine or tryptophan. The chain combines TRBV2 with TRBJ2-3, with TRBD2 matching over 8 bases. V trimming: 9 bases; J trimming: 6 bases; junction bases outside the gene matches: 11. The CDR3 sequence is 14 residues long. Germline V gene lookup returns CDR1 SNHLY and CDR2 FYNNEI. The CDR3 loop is CASAKREGRDTQYL. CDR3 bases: TGTGCCAGTGCTAAACGGGAGGGCCGGGATACGCAGTATCTT.

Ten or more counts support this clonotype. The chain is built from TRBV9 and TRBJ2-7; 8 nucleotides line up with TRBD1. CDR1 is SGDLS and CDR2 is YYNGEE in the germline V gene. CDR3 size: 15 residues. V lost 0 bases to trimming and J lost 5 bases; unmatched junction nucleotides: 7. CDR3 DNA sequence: TGTGCCAGCAGCGTAGCTCCAGGGGGCTTCGACGAGCAGTACTTC. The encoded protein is CASSVAPGGFDEQYF.

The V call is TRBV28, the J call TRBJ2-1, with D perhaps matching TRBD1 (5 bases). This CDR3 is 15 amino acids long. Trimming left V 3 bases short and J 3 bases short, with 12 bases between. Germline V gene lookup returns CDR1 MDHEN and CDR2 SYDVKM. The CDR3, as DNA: TGTGCCAGCAGTTTGCCAGGGAAGGGCTACAATGAGCAGTTCTTC. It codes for CASSLPGKGYNEQFF.

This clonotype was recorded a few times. CDR3 sequence reads: CASHDSYGYTF. For the CDR3, the DNA is TGTGCCAGCCATGACAGCTATGGCTACACCTTC. V usage is TRBV6-1 and J usage is TRBJ1-2, with a tentative D call TRBD1 (5 bases). Germline CDR1 MNHNS, CDR2 SASEGT. CDR3 length: 11 amino acids. V was shortened by 8 bases and J by 4 bases, with 8 bases between the two germline ends.

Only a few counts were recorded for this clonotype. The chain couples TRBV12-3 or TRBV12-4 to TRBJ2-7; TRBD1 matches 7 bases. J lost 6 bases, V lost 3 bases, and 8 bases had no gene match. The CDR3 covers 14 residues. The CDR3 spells CASSFRQGVGEQYF. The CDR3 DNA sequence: TGTGCCAGCAGTTTCCGACAGGGTGTCGGCGAGCAGTACTTC.

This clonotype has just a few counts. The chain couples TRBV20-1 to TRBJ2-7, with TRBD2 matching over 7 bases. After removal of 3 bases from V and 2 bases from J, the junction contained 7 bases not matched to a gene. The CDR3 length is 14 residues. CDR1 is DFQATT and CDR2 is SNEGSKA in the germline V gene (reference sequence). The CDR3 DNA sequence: TGCAGTGCTAGCTCGCCAGGGAGGGCCTACGAGCAGTACTTC. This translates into CSASSPGRAYEQYF.